One sample yielded the 15 T cell receptor beta chains listed below, sequenced in a study of T cells after yellow fever vaccination (dated by TCRdb to the late 2010s). The library was generated by 5' RACE. The sequencing machine was an Illumina HiSeq 2500. The public reads were run again by TCRdb, first through fastp at Q25 and then through MiXCR, and only productive beta chains were kept. Rows merge per CDR3 protein into single entries with the most common DNA and genes. For this sample there are about 630,000 distinct CDR3 sequences; over 9% appear just once. 15% of the sample goes to the ten largest clones. The treatment or condition label of this sample denotes: live attenuated yellow fever vaccine strain. The specimen was PBMCs, collected on the day of the yellow fever booster vaccination. Source of these receptors: a young man who received the YFV17D yellow fever vaccine.

In this sample, this clonotype turned up a few times. V usage is TRBV9 and J usage is TRBJ2-7; TRBD2 aligns across 7 bases. The junction had 9 bases not matched to a gene; V was cut back by 1 base and J by 5 bases. This CDR3 is 15 amino acids long. Germline CDR1 SGDLS, CDR2 YYNGEE. CDR3 coding DNA: TGTGCCAGCAGCGTATATGCGGGAGAGGGCAACGAGCAGTACTTC. The encoded protein is CASSVYAGEGNEQYF.

The chain uses TRBV20-1 and TRBJ2-7; TRBD2 agrees at 8 bases. The V gene end was trimmed by 6 bases and the J gene end by 2 bases; junction bases not matched to a gene: 6. Germline V lookup: CDR1 DFQATT, CDR2 SNEGSKA (reference sequence). The CDR3 spans 13 residues. The CDR3 region has the DNA TGCAGTGCCTCCCTTAGCGGGGCCTACGAGCAGTACTTC. It translates to CSASLSGAYEQYF.

The V and J genes are TRBV5-6 and TRBJ2-1; D is undetermined. Trimming took 1 base from V and 4 from J, leaving 12 bases between them. The germline V gene has CDR1 SGHDT and CDR2 YYEEEE. This CDR3 region has 15 residues. In nucleotides, the CDR3 is TGTGCCAGCAGCTTGTCTGAGGTTGGATACAATGAGCAGTTCTTC. This gives the protein CASSLSEVGYNEQFF.

This chain connects TRBV20-1 to TRBJ1-1; D possibly corresponds to TRBD1 (6 bases). V was trimmed by 5 bases and J by 1 base, leaving 11 bases between them. Germline V CDR1 and CDR2: DFQATT, SNEGSKA (reference sequence). There are 13 residues in the CDR3. DNA for the CDR3: TGCAGTGCTCCTGACAGGCAGAACACTGAAGCTTTCTTT. It is translated as CSAPDRQNTEAFF.

This clonotype has more than one count but fewer than ten. This chain connects TRBV12-3 or TRBV12-4 to TRBJ2-1, with TRBD2 as a possible D gene (5 bases). The CDR3 length is 16 residues. The V and J ends lost 7 bases and 0 bases respectively, with 16 bases between them. The CDR3, as DNA: TGTGCCAGCATTATGGCCGAGGGCAGCTCCTACAATGAGCAGTTCTTC. Its protein is CASIMAEGSSYNEQFF.

The chain recombines TRBV2 with TRBJ2-3, with 7 bases matching TRBD2. With V trimmed by 8 bases and J by 3 bases, 8 bases remained unmatched. The CDR3 sequence is 14 residues long. Germline V CDR1 and CDR2: SNHLY, FYNNEI. Here the CDR3 reads CASLREQETDTQYF. CDR3 DNA: TGTGCCAGCCTGCGGGAGCAGGAAACAGATACGCAGTATTTT.

In its sample, this clonotype was seen a few times. The chain combines TRBV7-3 with TRBJ2-1, with D perhaps matching TRBD2 (7 bases). There are 15 residues in the CDR3. Germline loops: CDR1 SGHTA, CDR2 FQGTGA. V lost 1 base and J 7 bases, leaving 14 bases between the germline ends. CDR3 region: CASSLRGGEKNEQFF. DNA for the CDR3: TGTGCCAGCAGCTTAAGAGGGGGGGAGAAGAATGAGCAGTTCTTC.

The rearrangement links TRBV18 to TRBJ1-2; D uncertain. Germline-derived CDR1 and CDR2 are KGHSH and LQKENI. CDR3 length: 15 amino acids. With 1 base removed from V and 1 base from J, the gap between germline ends came to 10 bases. CDR3 residues: CASSPRLGDNYGYTF. The CDR3 bases are TGTGCCAGCTCACCACGTCTTGGGGATAACTATGGCTACACCTTC.

The chain has TRBV20-1 and TRBJ2-5; TRBD2 aligns across 13 bases. Unmatched junction bases numbered 4, after V lost 6 bases and J lost 9 bases. The CDR3 sequence is 12 residues long. Germline CDR1 DFQATT, CDR2 SNEGSKA (reference sequence). The DNA for the CDR3 is TGCAGTGCCCCGGGACTAGCGGGGTCCCAGTACTTC. Encoded protein: CSAPGLAGSQYF.

The sample holds a few counts of this clonotype. The chain links TRBV20-1 to TRBJ2-3; tentative D call: TRBD2 (6 bases). Germline V CDR1 and CDR2: DFQATT, SNEGSKA (reference sequence). The CDR3 contains 14 residues. Trimming pared 8 bases from V and 6 bases from J, leaving 21 bases between. CDR3 nucleotide sequence: TGCAGTCTTCCGGTCGCGGGTGGGACTGATACGCAGTATTTT. Its translation is CSLPVAGGTDTQYF.

This clonotype came up many times. The chain is built from TRBV5-1 and TRBJ2-7, with D possibly matching TRBD2 (6 bases). The CDR3 length is 14 residues. CDR1 is SGHRS, CDR2 YFSETQ, per germline. With 3 bases removed from V and 7 bases from J, the gap between germline ends came to 17 bases. CDR3 bases: TGCGCCAGCAGCTCACTGGACGGTGCGGGGGAGCAGTACTTC. This sequence encodes CASSSLDGAGEQYF. Using reference TRBV5-1 and TRBJ2-7 for the parts outside the CDR3, the full variable domain is KAGVTQTPRYLIKTRGQQVTLSCSPISGHRSVSWYQQTPGQGLQFLFEYFSETQRNKGNFPGRFSGRQFSNSRSEMNVSTLELGDSALYLCASSSLDGAGEQYFGPGTRLTVT.

This clonotype has a handful of counts. The rearrangement uses TRBV7-2 and TRBJ2-7, with 7 bases aligning to TRBD2. This CDR3 contains 16 residues. Germline V gene sequence: CDR1 SGHTA, CDR2 FQGNSA. V gave up 0 bases and J gave up 1 base; unmatched junction bases: 6. This chain's CDR3 is CASSLAPAGISYEQYF. The CDR3 DNA sequence: TGTGCCAGCAGCTTAGCGCCAGCGGGGATTTCCTACGAGCAGTACTTC.

There are a few counts of this clonotype. V gene TRBV7-8 combines with J gene TRBJ2-5; a possible D gene is TRBD2 (6 bases). The CDR3 is 14 residues long. V lost 2 bases and J lost 5, with 12 bases in between. Germline V gene data show CDR1 as SGHVS and CDR2 as FQNEAQ. DNA for the CDR3: TGTGCCAGCAGCTTATCCCTAGCGTCGGAGACCCAGTACTTC. This gives the protein CASSLSLASETQYF.

This chain joins TRBV5-1 and TRBJ2-5; 7 bases are a match to TRBD2. This CDR3 has 14 residues. The V gene end was trimmed by 5 bases and the J gene end by 4 bases; junction bases not matched to a gene: 8. Germline-derived CDR1 and CDR2 are SGHRS and YFSETQ. The CDR3 coding sequence is TGCGCCAGCAGAGGGGCGGGAGACCCAGAGACCCAGTACTTC. The encoded protein is CASRGAGDPETQYF.

This clonotype was detected only a few times. This chain joins TRBV30 and TRBJ2-1; 12 bases agree with TRBD2. Germline assignment: CDR1 GTSNPN and CDR2 SVGIG (reference sequence). This CDR3 has 19 amino acids. Germline trimming cut 0 bases from V and 6 bases from J; bases unmatched to any gene: 15. CDR3 DNA sequence: TGTGCCTGGAGTGTAGAGCTAAGGCTAGCGGGAGGGCCGGGCAATGAGCAGTTCTTC. Its protein product is CAWSVELRLAGGPGNEQFF.